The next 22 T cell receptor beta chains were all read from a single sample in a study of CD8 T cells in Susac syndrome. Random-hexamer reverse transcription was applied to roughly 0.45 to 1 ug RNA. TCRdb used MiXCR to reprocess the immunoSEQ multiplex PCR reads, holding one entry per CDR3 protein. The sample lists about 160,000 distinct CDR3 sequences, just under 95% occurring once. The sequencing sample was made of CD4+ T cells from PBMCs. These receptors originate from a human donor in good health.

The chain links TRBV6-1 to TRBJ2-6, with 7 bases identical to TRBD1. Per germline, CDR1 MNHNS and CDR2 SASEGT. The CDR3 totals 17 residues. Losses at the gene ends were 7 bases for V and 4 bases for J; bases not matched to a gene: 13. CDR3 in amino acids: CASTSMMTGFGANVLTF. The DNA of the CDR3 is TGTGCCAGCACCTCGATGATGACAGGGTTCGGGGCCAACGTCCTGACTTTC.

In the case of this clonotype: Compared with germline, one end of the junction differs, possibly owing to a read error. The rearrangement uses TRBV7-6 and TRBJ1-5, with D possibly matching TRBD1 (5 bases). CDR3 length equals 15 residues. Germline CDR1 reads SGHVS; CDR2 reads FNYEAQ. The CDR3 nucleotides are TGTGCCAGCAGCCTGTACGGGGGGATGGATCAGCCCCAGCTTTTT. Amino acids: CASSLYGGMDQPQLF.

The CDR3 region has the DNA TGTGCCAGCAGCCAACTCGACAGGAACACTGAAGCTTTCTTT. Its protein product is CASSQLDRNTEAFF. The V and J genes are TRBV14 and TRBJ1-1; TRBD1 is a possible D gene (5 bases). Germline CDR1 SGHDN, CDR2 FVKESK. This CDR3 has 14 residues. V was trimmed by 2 bases and J by 1 base, leaving 8 bases between them.

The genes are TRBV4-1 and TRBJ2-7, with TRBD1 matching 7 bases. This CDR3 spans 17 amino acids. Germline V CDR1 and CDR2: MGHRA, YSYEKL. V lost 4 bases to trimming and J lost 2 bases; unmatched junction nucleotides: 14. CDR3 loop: CASSLAIRAGGTYEQYF. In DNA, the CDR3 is TGCGCCAGCAGCCTCGCCATTCGGGCAGGGGGAACCTACGAGCAGTACTTC.

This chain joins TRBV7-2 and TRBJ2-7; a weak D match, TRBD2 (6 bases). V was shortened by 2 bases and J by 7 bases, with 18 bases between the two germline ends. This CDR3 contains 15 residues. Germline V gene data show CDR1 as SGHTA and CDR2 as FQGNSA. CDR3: CASSLRSRGPTEQYF. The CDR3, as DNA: TGTGCCAGCAGCTTACGGTCGCGGGGACCTACGGAGCAGTACTTC.

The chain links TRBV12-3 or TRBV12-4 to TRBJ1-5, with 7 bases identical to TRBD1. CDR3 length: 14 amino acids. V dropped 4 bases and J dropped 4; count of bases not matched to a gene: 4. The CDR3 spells CASSSNRGNQPQHF. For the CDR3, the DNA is TGTGCCAGCAGTTCCAACAGGGGTAATCAGCCCCAGCATTTT.

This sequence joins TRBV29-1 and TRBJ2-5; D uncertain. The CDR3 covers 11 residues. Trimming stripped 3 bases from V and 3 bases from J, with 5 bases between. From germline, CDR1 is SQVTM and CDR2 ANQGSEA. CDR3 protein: CSVDTEETQYF. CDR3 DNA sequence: TGCAGCGTTGATACCGAAGAGACCCAGTACTTC.

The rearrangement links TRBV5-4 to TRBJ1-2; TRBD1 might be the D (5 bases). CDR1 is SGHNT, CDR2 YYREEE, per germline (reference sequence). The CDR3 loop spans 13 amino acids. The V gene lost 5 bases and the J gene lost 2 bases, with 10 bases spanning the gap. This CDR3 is CASRGEINYGYTF. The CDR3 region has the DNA TGTGCCAGCAGGGGGGAGATAAACTATGGCTACACCTTC.

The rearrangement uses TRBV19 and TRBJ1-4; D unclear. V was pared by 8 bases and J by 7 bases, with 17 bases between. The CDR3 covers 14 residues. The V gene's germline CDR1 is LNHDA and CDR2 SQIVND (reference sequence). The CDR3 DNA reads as TGTGCCAGTCAGTATCGGGAATCTGGTGAAAAACTGTTTTTT. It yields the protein CASQYRESGEKLFF.

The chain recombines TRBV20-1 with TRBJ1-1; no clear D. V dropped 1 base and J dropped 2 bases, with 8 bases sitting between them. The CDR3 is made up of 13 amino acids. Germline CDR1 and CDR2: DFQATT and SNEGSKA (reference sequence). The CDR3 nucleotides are TGCAGTGCTAGAGCCTTCGCAAACACTGAAGCTTTCTTT. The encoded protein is CSARAFANTEAFF.

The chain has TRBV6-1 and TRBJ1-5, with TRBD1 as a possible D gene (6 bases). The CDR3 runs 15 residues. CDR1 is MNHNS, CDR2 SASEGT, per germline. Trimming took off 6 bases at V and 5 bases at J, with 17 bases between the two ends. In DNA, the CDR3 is TGTGCCAGCAGGGGGTGGGCACAGGGAGATCAGCCCCAGCATTTT. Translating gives CASRGWAQGDQPQHF.

Here the CDR3 DNA reads TGTGCCACCAGCAGAGAAAACAGGCCGGGAGAGACCCAGTACTTC. Its translation is CATSRENRPGETQYF. The rearrangement uses TRBV15 and TRBJ2-5, with a possible D match to TRBD1 (5 bases). Between the trimmed V and J ends, which lost 0 bases and 4 bases, there was a span of 12 bases. Germline-derived CDR1 and CDR2 are LNHNV and YYDKDF (reference sequence). The CDR3 loop spans 15 amino acids.

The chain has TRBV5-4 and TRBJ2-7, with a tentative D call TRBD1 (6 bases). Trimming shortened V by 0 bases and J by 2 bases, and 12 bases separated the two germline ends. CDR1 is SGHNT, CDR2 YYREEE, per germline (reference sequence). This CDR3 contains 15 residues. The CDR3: CASSLDAGVPYEQYF. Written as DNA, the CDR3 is TGTGCCAGCAGCTTGGATGCAGGGGTTCCCTACGAGCAGTACTTC.

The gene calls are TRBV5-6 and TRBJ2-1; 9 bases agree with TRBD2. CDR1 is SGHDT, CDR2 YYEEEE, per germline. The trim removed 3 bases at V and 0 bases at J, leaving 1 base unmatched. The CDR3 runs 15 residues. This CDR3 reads CASSYSGSSYNEQFF. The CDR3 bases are TGTGCCAGCAGCTATAGCGGGAGCTCCTACAATGAGCAGTTCTTC.

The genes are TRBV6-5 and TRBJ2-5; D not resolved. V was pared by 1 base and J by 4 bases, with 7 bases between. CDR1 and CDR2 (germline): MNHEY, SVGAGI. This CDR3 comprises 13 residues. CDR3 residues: CASSYYAGETQYF. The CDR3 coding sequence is TGTGCCAGCAGTTACTACGCAGGAGAGACCCAGTACTTC.

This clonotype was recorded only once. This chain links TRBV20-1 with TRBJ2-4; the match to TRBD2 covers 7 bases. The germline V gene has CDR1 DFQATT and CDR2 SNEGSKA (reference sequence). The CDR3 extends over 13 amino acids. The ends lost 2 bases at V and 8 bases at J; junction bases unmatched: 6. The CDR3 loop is CSARPHGGDIQYF. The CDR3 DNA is TGCAGTGCTAGACCACATGGGGGGGACATTCAGTACTTC.

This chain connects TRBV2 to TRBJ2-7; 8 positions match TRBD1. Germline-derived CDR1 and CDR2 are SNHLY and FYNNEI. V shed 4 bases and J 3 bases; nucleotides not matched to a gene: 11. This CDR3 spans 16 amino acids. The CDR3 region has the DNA TGTGCCAGCAGTGTAAGACGGACAGGGTCAGGCTACGAGCAGTACTTC. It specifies CASSVRRTGSGYEQYF.

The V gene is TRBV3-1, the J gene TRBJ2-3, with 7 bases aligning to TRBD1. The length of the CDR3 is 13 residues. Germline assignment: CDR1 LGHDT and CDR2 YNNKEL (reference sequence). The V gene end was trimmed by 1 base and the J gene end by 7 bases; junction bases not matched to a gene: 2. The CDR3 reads CASSQGDSYTQYF. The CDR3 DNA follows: TGTGCCAGCAGCCAAGGGGACAGCTATACGCAGTATTTT.

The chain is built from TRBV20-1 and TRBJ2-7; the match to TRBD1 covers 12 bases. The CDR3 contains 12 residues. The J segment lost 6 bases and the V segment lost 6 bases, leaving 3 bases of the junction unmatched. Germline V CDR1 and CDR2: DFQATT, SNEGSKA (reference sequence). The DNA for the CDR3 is TGCAGTGCGGGACAGGGGGCCGGCGAGCAGTACTTC. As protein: CSAGQGAGEQYF.

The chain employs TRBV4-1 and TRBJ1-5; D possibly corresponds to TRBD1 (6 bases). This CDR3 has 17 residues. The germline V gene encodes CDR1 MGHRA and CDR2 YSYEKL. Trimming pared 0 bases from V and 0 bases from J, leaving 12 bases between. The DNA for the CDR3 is TGCGCCAGCAGCCAAGAACAGGGAGGGTATAGCAATCAGCCCCAGCATTTT. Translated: CASSQEQGGYSNQPQHF.

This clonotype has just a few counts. The CDR3 sequence: CASSPGGTVGYTF. The CDR3 DNA follows: TGTGCCAGCAGCCCGGGAGGGACCGTTGGCTACACCTTC. The chain links TRBV7-3 to TRBJ1-2; D may be TRBD1 (5 bases). This CDR3 comprises 13 residues. Trimming removed 5 bases from V and 7 bases from J, with 14 bases in between. The V gene's germline CDR1 is SGHTA and CDR2 FQGTGA.

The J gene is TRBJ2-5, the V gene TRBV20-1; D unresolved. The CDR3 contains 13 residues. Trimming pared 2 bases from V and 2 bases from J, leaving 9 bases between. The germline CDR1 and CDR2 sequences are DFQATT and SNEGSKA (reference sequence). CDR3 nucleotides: TGCAGTGCTAGAAGGGCCCTACAAGAGACCCAGTACTTC. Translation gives CSARRALQETQYF.